The 9 T cell receptor beta chains listed next were all sequenced from one sample in a study of T cell changes during pregnancy in multiple sclerosis. The method was immunoSEQ multiplex PCR; TCRdb's version includes in-frame clones alone and lacks a portion of them. The table shows 70,000 to 95,000 clones, with around nine tenths occurring only once. The source material was peripheral blood, sampled in the second trimester of pregnancy. The receptors originated from a female donor in good health, enrolled as a control in a pregnancy study.

The rearrangement uses TRBV27 and TRBJ2-7, with TRBD2 as a possible D gene (5 bases). Trimming took 3 bases from V and 6 from J, leaving 12 bases between them. Germline loops: CDR1 MNHEY, CDR2 SMNVEV (reference sequence). The length of the CDR3 is 13 residues. CDR3 residues: CASSFNLASEQYF. The CDR3 DNA follows: TGTGCCAGCAGTTTCAACCTAGCATCCGAGCAGTACTTC.

The sample holds one count of this clone. The chain combines TRBV4-3 with TRBJ2-5; no firm D call. Germline V gene data show CDR1 as LGHNA and CDR2 as YSLEER. CDR3 size: 15 residues. Deletions cut 0 bases from V and 0 bases from J, with 8 bases between. Here the CDR3 reads CASSQDSSYQETQYF. The CDR3 nucleotides are TGCGCCAGCAGCCAAGACAGTTCGTACCAAGAGACCCAGTACTTC.

CDR3 sequence (DNA): TGTGCCAGCAGCTTGGGGCCGACAGGGCAAAGAGGAAACACCATATATTTT. Its protein product is CASSLGPTGQRGNTIYF. This rearrangement joins TRBV5-4 to TRBJ1-3, with 7 bases aligning to TRBD1. The J segment lost 4 bases and the V segment lost 0 bases, leaving 10 bases of the junction unmatched. Looked up from germline, CDR1 is SGHNT and CDR2 is YYREEE (reference sequence). The CDR3 is 17 residues long.

The chain employs TRBV7-9 and TRBJ1-2, with 10 nucleotides matching TRBD1. Germline values: CDR1 SEHNR, CDR2 FQNEAQ (reference sequence). After removal of 6 bases from V and 2 bases from J, the junction contained 9 bases not matched to a gene. The CDR3 covers 16 residues. CDR3 in amino acids: CASRDSRTGGNYGYTF. CDR3 coding DNA: TGTGCCAGCAGAGACTCTCGGACAGGGGGAAACTATGGCTACACCTTC.

The rearrangement links TRBV19 to TRBJ1-4; D not resolved. Trimming shortened V by 1 base and J by 6 bases, and 12 bases separated the two germline ends. The length of the CDR3 is 15 residues. CDR1 is LNHDA, CDR2 SQIVND, per germline (reference sequence). CDR3 region: CASSIAGLGDEKLFF. In DNA form, the CDR3 reads TGTGCCAGTAGTATAGCAGGTCTCGGGGATGAAAAACTGTTTTTT.

The V call is TRBV5-1, the J call TRBJ1-1; D not certain. With 0 bases removed from V and 0 bases from J, the gap between germline ends came to 9 bases. The CDR3 sequence is 15 residues long. Germline lookup yields CDR1 SGHRS and CDR2 YFSETQ. CDR3 DNA: TGCGCCAGCAGCTTGGTGGTTAGTTTGAACACTGAAGCTTTCTTT. It translates to CASSLVVSLNTEAFF.

The chain recombines TRBV13 with TRBJ1-1; TRBD1 might be the D (6 bases). This CDR3 region has 14 residues. Germline V gene data show CDR1 as PRHDT and CDR2 as FYEKMQ (reference sequence). Trimming cost V 5 bases and J 1 base, with 11 bases left between them. The CDR3 spells CASSPGTTNTEAFF. Written as DNA, the CDR3 is TGTGCCAGCAGCCCCGGGACAACGAACACTGAAGCTTTCTTT.

V is TRBV6-6 and J is TRBJ1-2; TRBD1 might be the D (6 bases). Trimming pared 2 bases from V and 2 bases from J, leaving 9 bases between. This CDR3 is 14 amino acids long. Germline V gene sequence: CDR1 MNHNY, CDR2 SVGAGI (reference sequence). CDR3 sequence: CASSYGGTNYGYTF. The CDR3 nucleotides read TGTGCCAGCAGTTACGGTGGGACAAACTATGGCTACACCTTC.

The V gene is TRBV18, the J gene TRBJ1-3; TRBD1 aligns across 7 bases. V was clipped by 6 bases and J by 0 bases; unmatched bases: 11. Germline V gives CDR1 KGHSH, CDR2 LQKENI. CDR3 length equals 17 residues. CDR3 DNA: TGTGCCAGCTCCGGGACAGCCCTTGGGGGCTCTGGAAACACCATATATTTT. It encodes CASSGTALGGSGNTIYF.